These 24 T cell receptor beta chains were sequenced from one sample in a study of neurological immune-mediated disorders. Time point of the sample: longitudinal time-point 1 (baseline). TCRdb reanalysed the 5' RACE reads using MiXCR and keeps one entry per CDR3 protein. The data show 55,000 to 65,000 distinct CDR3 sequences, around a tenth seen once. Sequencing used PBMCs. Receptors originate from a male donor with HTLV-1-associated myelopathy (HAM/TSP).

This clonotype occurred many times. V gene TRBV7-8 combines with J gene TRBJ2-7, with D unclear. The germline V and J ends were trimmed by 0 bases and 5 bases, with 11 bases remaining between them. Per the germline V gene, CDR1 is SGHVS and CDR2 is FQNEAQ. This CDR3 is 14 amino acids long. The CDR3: CASSLATGLNEQYF. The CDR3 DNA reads TGTGCCAGCAGCTTAGCGACCGGCCTCAACGAGCAGTACTTC.

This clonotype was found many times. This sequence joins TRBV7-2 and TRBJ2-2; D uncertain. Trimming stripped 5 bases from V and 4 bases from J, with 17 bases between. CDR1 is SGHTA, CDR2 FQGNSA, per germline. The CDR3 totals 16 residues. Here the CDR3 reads CASSRTTLKVTGELFF. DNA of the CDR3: TGTGCCAGCAGCAGAACGACCCTGAAGGTCACCGGGGAGCTGTTTTTT.

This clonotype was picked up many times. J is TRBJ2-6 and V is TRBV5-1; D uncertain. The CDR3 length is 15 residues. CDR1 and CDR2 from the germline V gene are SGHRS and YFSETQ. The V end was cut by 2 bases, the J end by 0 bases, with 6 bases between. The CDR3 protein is CASSLRVSGANVLTF. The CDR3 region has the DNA TGCGCCAGCAGCTTAAGGGTCTCTGGGGCCAACGTCCTGACTTTC.

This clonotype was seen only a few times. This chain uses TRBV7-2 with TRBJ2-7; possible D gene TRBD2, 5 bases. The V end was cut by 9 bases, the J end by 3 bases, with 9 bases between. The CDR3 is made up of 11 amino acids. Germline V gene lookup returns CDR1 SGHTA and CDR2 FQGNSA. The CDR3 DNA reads TGTGCCAGTACTCGGGGCTACGAGCAGTACTTC. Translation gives CASTRGYEQYF.

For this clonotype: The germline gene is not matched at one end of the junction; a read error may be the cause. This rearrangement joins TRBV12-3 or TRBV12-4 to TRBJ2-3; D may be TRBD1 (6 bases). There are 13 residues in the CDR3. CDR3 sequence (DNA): TGTGTCAGTAACAGGGCTAGCACAGATACGCAATATTTT. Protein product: CVSNRASTDTQYF.

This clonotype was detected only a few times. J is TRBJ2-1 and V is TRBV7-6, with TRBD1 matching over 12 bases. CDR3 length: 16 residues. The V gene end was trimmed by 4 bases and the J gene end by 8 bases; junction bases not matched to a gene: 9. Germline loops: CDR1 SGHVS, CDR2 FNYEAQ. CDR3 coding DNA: TGTGCCAGCAGCTCCCCGGGACAGGGGGCAGCGGATGAGCAGTTCTTC. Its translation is CASSSPGQGAADEQFF.

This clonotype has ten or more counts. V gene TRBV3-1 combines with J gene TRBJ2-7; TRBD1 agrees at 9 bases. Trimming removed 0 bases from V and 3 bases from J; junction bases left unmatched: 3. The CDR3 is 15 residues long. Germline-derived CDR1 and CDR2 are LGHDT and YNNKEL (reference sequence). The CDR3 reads CASSQDWTGVYEQYF. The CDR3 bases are TGTGCCAGCAGCCAAGATTGGACAGGGGTCTACGAGCAGTACTTC.

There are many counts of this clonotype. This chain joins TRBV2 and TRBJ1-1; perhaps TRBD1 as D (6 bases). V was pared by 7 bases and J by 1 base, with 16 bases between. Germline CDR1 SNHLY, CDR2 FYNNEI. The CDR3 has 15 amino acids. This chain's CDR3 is CASNYQGRKNTEAFF. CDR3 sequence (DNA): TGTGCCAGCAATTACCAGGGGCGGAAGAACACTGAAGCTTTCTTT.

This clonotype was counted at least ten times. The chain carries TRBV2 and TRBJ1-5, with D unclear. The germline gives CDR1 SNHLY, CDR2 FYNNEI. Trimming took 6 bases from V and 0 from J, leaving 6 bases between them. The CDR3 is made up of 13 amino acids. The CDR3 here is CASRRDSNQPQHF. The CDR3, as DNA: TGTGCCAGCAGGAGGGATAGCAATCAGCCCCAGCATTTT.

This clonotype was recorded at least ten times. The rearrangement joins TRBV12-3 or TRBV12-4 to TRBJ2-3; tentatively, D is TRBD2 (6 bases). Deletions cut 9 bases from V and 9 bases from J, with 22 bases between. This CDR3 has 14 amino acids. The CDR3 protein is CASCLGGERGTQYF. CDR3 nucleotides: TGTGCCAGTTGCCTAGGAGGGGAGAGGGGCACGCAGTATTTT.

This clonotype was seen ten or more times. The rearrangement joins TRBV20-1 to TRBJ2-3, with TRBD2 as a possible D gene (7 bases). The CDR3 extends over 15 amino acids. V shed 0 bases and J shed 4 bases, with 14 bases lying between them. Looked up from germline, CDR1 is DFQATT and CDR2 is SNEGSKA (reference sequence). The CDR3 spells CSARDVAGGPDTQYF. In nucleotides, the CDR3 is TGCAGTGCTAGAGATGTTGCCGGGGGGCCAGATACGCAGTATTTT.

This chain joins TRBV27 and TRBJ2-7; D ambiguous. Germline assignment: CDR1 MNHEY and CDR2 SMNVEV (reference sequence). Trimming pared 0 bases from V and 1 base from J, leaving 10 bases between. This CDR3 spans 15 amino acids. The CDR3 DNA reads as TGTGCCAGCAGTTTATCACCTATTCCTTCCTACGAGCAGTACTTC. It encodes CASSLSPIPSYEQYF.

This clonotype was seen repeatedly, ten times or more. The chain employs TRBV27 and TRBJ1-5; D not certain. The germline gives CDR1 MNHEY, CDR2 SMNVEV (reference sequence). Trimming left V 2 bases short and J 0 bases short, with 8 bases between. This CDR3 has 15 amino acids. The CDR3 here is CASSLSGRSNQPQHF. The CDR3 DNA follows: TGTGCCAGCAGTTTAAGTGGGCGTAGCAATCAGCCCCAGCATTTT.

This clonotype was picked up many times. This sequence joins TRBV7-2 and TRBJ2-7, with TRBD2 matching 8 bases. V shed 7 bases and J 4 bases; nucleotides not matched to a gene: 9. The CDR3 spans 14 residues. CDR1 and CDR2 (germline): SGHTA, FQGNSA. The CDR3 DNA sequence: TGTGCCAGCAAACTCCGAGCGGGGGTTTACGAGCAGTACTTC. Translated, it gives CASKLRAGVYEQYF.

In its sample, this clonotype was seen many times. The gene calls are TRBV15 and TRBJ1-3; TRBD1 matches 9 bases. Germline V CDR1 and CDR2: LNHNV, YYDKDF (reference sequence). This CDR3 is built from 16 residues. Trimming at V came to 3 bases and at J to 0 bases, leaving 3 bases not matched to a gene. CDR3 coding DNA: TGTGCCACCAGCAGGGACAGGGGACCCTCTGGAAACACCATATATTTT. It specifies CATSRDRGPSGNTIYF. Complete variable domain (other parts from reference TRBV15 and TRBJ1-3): DAMVIQNPRYQVTQFGKPVTLSCSQTLNHNVMYWYQQKSSQAPKLLFHYYDKDFNNEADTPDNFQSRRPNTSFCFLDIRSPGLGDTAMYLCATSRDRGPSGNTIYFGEGSWLTVV.

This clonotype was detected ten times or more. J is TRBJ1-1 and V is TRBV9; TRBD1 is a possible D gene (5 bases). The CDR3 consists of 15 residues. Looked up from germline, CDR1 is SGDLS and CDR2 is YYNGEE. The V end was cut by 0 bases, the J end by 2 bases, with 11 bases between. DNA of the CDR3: TGTGCCAGCAGCGTAGGACGGCAGGGCAACACTGAAGCTTTCTTT. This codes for CASSVGRQGNTEAFF.

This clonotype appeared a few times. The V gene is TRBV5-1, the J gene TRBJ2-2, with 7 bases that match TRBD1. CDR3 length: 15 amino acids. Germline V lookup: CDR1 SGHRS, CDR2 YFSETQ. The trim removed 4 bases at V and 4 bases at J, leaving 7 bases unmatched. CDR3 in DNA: TGCGCCAGCAGCGTTCGGACAGGAATCACCGGGGAGCTGTTTTTT. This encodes CASSVRTGITGELFF.

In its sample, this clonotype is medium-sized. The CDR3, as DNA: TGTGCCATCAGTGAGACGTCCAATCAGCCCCAGCATTTT. It translates to CAISETSNQPQHF. The rearrangement links TRBV10-3 to TRBJ1-5, with unresolved D. CDR3 length equals 13 residues. The ends were cut back, 2 bases at V and 3 bases at J, with 5 bases in the middle. Looked up from germline, CDR1 is ENHRY and CDR2 is SYGVKD.

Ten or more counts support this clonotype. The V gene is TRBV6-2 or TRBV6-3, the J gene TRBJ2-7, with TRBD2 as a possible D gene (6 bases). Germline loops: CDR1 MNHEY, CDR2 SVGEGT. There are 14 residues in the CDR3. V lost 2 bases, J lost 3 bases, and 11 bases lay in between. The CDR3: CASSYVGGRYEQYF. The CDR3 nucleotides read TGTGCCAGCAGTTACGTGGGGGGACGCTACGAGCAGTACTTC.

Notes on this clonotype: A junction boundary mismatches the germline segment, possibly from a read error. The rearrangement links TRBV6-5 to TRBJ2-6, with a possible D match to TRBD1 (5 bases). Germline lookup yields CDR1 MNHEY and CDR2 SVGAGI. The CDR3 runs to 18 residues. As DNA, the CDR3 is TGTGCCAGCAGTTACTCGCTCATCAAAATCTCTGGGGCCAGCGTCCTGACTTTC. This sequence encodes CASSYSLIKISGASVLTF.

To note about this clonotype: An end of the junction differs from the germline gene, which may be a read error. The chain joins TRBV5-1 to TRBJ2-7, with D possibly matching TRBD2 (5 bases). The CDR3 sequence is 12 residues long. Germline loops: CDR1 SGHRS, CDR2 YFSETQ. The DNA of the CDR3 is TGCGCCAGCAGCTTTGAGGGCCCCGAGCAGAACTTC. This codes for CASSFEGPEQNF.

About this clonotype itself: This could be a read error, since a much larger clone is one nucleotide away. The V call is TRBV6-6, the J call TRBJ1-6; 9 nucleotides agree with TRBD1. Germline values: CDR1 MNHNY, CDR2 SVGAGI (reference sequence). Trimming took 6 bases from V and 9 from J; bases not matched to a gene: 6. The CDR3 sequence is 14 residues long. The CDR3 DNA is TGTGCCAGCAGAACCTGGACAGGGGCTTCACCCCTCCACTTT. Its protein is CASRTWTGASPLHF.

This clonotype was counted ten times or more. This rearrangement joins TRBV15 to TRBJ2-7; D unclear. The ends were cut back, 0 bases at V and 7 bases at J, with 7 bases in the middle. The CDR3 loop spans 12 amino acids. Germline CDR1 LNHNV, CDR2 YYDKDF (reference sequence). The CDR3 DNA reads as TGTGCCACCAGCAGAGACGTACAAGAGCAGTACTTC. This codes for CATSRDVQEQYF.

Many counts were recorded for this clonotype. The CDR3 protein is CASAMVVKEKLFF. The CDR3 region has the DNA TGTGCCAGCGCCATGGTCGTAAAGGAAAAACTGTTTTTT. The rearrangement uses TRBV6-1 and TRBJ1-4; D is unclear. CDR1 is MNHNS and CDR2 is SASEGT in the germline V gene. V dropped 8 bases and J dropped 8 bases, with 15 bases sitting between them. The CDR3 runs 13 residues.